This TCR beta chain was captured by sequencing in a study of blood T cell repertoires in COVID-19. As for the study in general: T cells, B-cell-depleted T cells, or PBMCs supplied cDNA or gDNA.

The authors' processing: Amplification of reference gene primers was used by the study to estimate nucleated cell counts. Data came from immunoSEQ multiplex PCR; TCRdb stores just in-frame clones and leaves some out. V and J calls plus clone size are reproduced from that table; the DNA served to infer D and trimming. The repertoire holds around 200,000 clones, with about 88% as singletons. Trimming stripped 10 bases from V and 7 bases from J, with 25 bases between. This CDR3 contains 15 residues. Germline CDR1 and CDR2: ENHRY and SYGVKD. V usage is TRBV10-3 and J usage is TRBJ1-1, with a possible D match to TRBD1 (5 bases). The sequencing sample was made of peripheral blood. The sequence derives from a man aged 35-49 years with active or convalescent COVID-19. This CDR3 is CATLTQTEKGHEAFF. In nucleotides, the CDR3 is TGTGCCACCCTAACACAGACAGAAAAGGGTCATGAAGCTTTCTTT.